The 21 T cell receptor beta chains in this list originate from one sample, sequenced in a study of cytomegalovirus exposure and HLA in healthy donors. The PCR had 60 Vbeta and 13 Jbeta primers. Produced via immunoSEQ multiplex PCR; TCRdb's table is partial and in-frame only. The table lists 170,000 or so clones, roughly four fifths of them singletons. The sample was PBMCs. The origin of the receptors is a male donor in good health and CMV-seronegative.

V and J are TRBV7-8 and TRBJ2-1; 8 bases map to TRBD2. Germline V lookup: CDR1 SGHVS, CDR2 FQNEAQ. The CDR3 has 16 residues. Losses at the gene ends were 5 bases for V and 1 base for J; bases not matched to a gene: 7. CDR3 bases: TGTGCCAGCAGCCTATTTAGCGGGACTTCCTACAATGAGCAGTTCTTC. Its protein is CASSLFSGTSYNEQFF.

The chain couples TRBV28 to TRBJ2-6; a possible D gene is TRBD2 (7 bases). This CDR3 has 16 residues. The V end was cut by 7 bases, the J end by 3 bases, with 16 bases between. Looked up from germline, CDR1 is MDHEN and CDR2 is SYDVKM. The CDR3 DNA reads as TGTGCCAGCACCGCGGGGGCTGAGGGTGGGGCCAACGTCCTGACTTTC. As protein: CASTAGAEGGANVLTF.

The rearrangement links TRBV5-1 to TRBJ1-2, with D perhaps matching TRBD1 (5 bases). Germline V lookup: CDR1 SGHRS, CDR2 YFSETQ. The CDR3 is made up of 14 amino acids. The V gene lost 2 bases and the J gene lost 4 bases, with 12 bases spanning the gap. In DNA form, the CDR3 reads TGCGCCAGCAGCTTACAGGAACGCCCCTATGGCTACACCTTC. This encodes CASSLQERPYGYTF.

This chain joins TRBV12-5 and TRBJ2-2, with a weak D call TRBD1 (7 bases). Trimming took 2 bases from V and 1 from J, leaving 14 bases between them. Germline values: CDR1 LGHNT, CDR2 FRNRAP. The CDR3 has 17 residues. CDR3 sequence reads: CASGLSHRGLNTGELFF. DNA for the CDR3: TGTGCTAGTGGTTTGTCCCACAGGGGACTGAACACCGGGGAGCTGTTTTTT. Full variable domain (remainder filled in from reference TRBV12-5 and TRBJ2-2): DARVTQTPRHKVTEMGQEVTMRCQPILGHNTVFWYRQTMMQGLELLAYFRNRAPLDDSGMPKDRFSAEMPDATLATLKIQPSEPRDSAVYFCASGLSHRGLNTGELFFGEGSRLTVL.

This rearrangement joins TRBV7-2 to TRBJ1-6; D unclear. V was clipped by 1 base and J by 7 bases, with 11 bases between them. CDR3 length equals 15 residues. The germline CDR1 and CDR2 sequences are SGHTA and FQGNSA. In DNA form, the CDR3 reads TGTGCCAGCAGCTTAGATGTCGTAGCAAATTCACCCCTCCACTTT. Protein product: CASSLDVVANSPLHF.

This chain links TRBV7-9 with TRBJ2-2, with TRBD1 identical over 8 bases. The CDR3 extends over 14 amino acids. Trimming cost V 5 bases and J 4 bases; bases outside gene matches: 3. Looked up from germline, CDR1 is SEHNR and CDR2 is FQNEAQ (reference sequence). The CDR3 nucleotides read TGTGCCAGCAGCCGGACAGGGATCACCGGGGAGCTGTTTTTT. Its translation is CASSRTGITGELFF.

The chain recombines TRBV27 with TRBJ2-3; TRBD2 matches 12 bases. The germline CDR1 and CDR2 sequences are MNHEY and SMNVEV (reference sequence). The length of the CDR3 is 17 residues. The V and J ends lost 11 bases and 1 base, in that order; junction bases with no gene match: 13. The CDR3: CASRTSGKEGRTDTQYF. The CDR3 region has the DNA TGTGCCTCTCGGACTAGCGGGAAAGAGGGCCGCACAGATACGCAGTATTTT.

V is TRBV6-1 and J is TRBJ1-5, with D tentatively TRBD1 (6 bases). Trimming cost V 3 bases and J 6 bases, with 15 bases left between them. The germline V gene encodes CDR1 MNHNS and CDR2 SASEGT. This CDR3 is built from 15 residues. CDR3 residues: CASSDQAGVGQPQHF. CDR3 DNA sequence: TGTGCCAGCAGTGACCAAGCAGGGGTCGGTCAGCCCCAGCATTTT.

CDR3 coding DNA: TGTGCCAGCCAAGACACAGGGGGAGATCAGCCCCAGCATTTT. The encoded protein is CASQDTGGDQPQHF. V usage is TRBV7-8 and J usage is TRBJ1-5; 8 bases are a match to TRBD1. V trimming: 8 bases; J trimming: 5 bases; junction bases outside the gene matches: 8. The CDR3 has 14 amino acids. Germline CDR1 SGHVS, CDR2 FQNEAQ.

The chain uses TRBV9 and TRBJ2-3, with no clear D. CDR1 SGDLS and CDR2 YYNGEE come from the germline V gene. The CDR3 sequence is 14 residues long. V was clipped by 0 bases and J by 3 bases, with 8 bases between them. The CDR3 DNA follows: TGTGCCAGCAGCGTAGTGGCATCTACAGATACGCAGTATTTT. As protein: CASSVVASTDTQYF.

CDR3 residues: CASRKTQGVSPDGYTF. For the CDR3, the DNA is TGTGCCAGCAGGAAAACTCAGGGGGTGTCGCCTGATGGCTACACCTTC. V usage is TRBV11-3 and J usage is TRBJ1-2; 7 bases are shared with TRBD1. V lost 6 bases to trimming and J lost 6 bases; unmatched junction nucleotides: 16. Looked up from germline, CDR1 is SGHNT and CDR2 is YENEEA. The CDR3 totals 16 residues.

The V gene is TRBV6-1, the J gene TRBJ2-3; D possibly corresponds to TRBD2 (5 bases). V was trimmed by 0 bases and J by 2 bases, leaving 15 bases between them. The CDR3 extends over 17 amino acids. Germline-derived CDR1 and CDR2 are MNHNS and SASEGT. Here the CDR3 DNA reads TGTGCCAGCAGTGAAGCGAAGTTGCGGGTCTACACAGATACGCAGTATTTT. Its translation is CASSEAKLRVYTDTQYF.

The J gene is TRBJ2-7, the V gene TRBV6-5; 11 bases map to TRBD2. V shed 0 bases and J 4 bases; nucleotides not matched to a gene: 5. Germline CDR1 reads MNHEY; CDR2 reads SVGAGI. The CDR3 sequence is 16 residues long. The DNA for the CDR3 is TGTGCCAGCAGTTACTCAATAGCGGGGGGGGCGTACGAGCAGTACTTC. This translates into CASSYSIAGGAYEQYF.

In this sample, this clone turned up a few times. The chain couples TRBV7-3 to TRBJ2-2, with D unclear. Trimming shortened V by 2 bases and J by 7 bases, and 8 bases separated the two germline ends. This CDR3 region has 13 residues. Per germline, CDR1 SGHTA and CDR2 FQGTGA. This CDR3 reads CASSLSGYGELFF. CDR3 coding DNA: TGTGCCAGCAGCTTATCAGGATACGGGGAGCTGTTTTTT. Full variable domain (outside the CDR3, taken from reference TRBV7-3 and TRBJ2-2): GAGVSQTPSNKVTEKGKYVELRCDPISGHTALYWYRQSLGQGPEFLIYFQGTGAADDSGLPNDRFFAVRPEGSVSTLKIQRTERGDSAVYLCASSLSGYGELFFGEGSRLTVL.

V gene TRBV28 combines with J gene TRBJ1-4; unclear D gene. CDR1 is MDHEN, CDR2 SYDVKM, per germline. Trimming removed 5 bases from V and 4 bases from J, with 11 bases in between. CDR3 length equals 14 residues. The CDR3 reads CASSLQGLNEKLFF. The CDR3 bases are TGTGCCAGCAGTCTACAAGGACTTAATGAAAAACTGTTTTTT.

The chain has TRBV6-6 and TRBJ2-7; perhaps TRBD2 as D (6 bases). The CDR3 consists of 15 residues. From germline, CDR1 is MNHNY and CDR2 SVGAGI (reference sequence). The V end lost 0 bases, the J end lost 2 bases, and 11 bases lay between the germline ends. The DNA for the CDR3 is TGTGCCAGCAGTTACTCGCAGACGGGGGCCTACGAGCAGTACTTC. Translation: CASSYSQTGAYEQYF.

The chain employs TRBV5-1 and TRBJ2-1; 8 bases are shared with TRBD2. CDR1 SGHRS and CDR2 YFSETQ come from the germline V gene. The V segment lost 0 bases and the J segment 1 base; nucleotides outside the gene matches: 6. CDR3 length: 17 residues. CDR3 sequence reads: CASSLDGRATSYNEQFF. DNA of the CDR3: TGCGCCAGCAGCTTGGACGGGAGGGCCACTTCCTACAATGAGCAGTTCTTC. Complete variable domain (other parts from reference TRBV5-1 and TRBJ2-1): KAGVTQTPRYLIKTRGQQVTLSCSPISGHRSVSWYQQTPGQGLQFLFEYFSETQRNKGNFPGRFSGRQFSNSRSEMNVSTLELGDSALYLCASSLDGRATSYNEQFFGPGTRLTVL.

This chain joins TRBV1 and TRBJ2-7; TRBD2, as called in the table, went unchecked against the DNA. TRBV1 is given as a pseudogene. CDR3 length: 10 residues. The CDR3 reads CTSTSYEQYF. The CDR3, as DNA: TGCACCAGCACTTCCTACGAGCAGTACTTC.

The J gene is TRBJ1-1, the V gene TRBV6-1; D gene ambiguous. Germline V gene lookup returns CDR1 MNHNS and CDR2 SASEGT. Trimming removed 4 bases at V and 0 bases at J, with 3 bases between. The CDR3 is 12 residues long. The CDR3 loop reads CASSVMNTEAFF. In nucleotides, the CDR3 is TGTGCCAGCAGTGTAATGAACACTGAAGCTTTCTTT.

With respect to this clone: The junction shows a germline mismatch at one end, possibly a read error. The genes are TRBV4-1 and TRBJ2-3; possible D gene TRBD2, 5 bases. The germline gives CDR1 MGHRA, CDR2 YSYEKL. The CDR3 covers 18 residues. The CDR3 reads CASSHRILVEVGTDMQYF. CDR3 nucleotides: TGCGCCAGCAGCCACCGAATACTAGTGGAAGTTGGCACAGATATGCAGTATTTT.

The V gene is TRBV27, the J gene TRBJ2-7; D is undetermined. The ends were cut back, 5 bases at V and 3 bases at J, with 14 bases in the middle. CDR1 is MNHEY and CDR2 is SMNVEV in the germline V gene (reference sequence). The CDR3 loop spans 14 amino acids. Written as DNA, the CDR3 is TGTGCCAGCAGTCCTTCGACTCTCAACTACGAGCAGTACTTC. The encoded protein is CASSPSTLNYEQYF.